Listed here are 11 T cell receptor beta chains from one sample, sequenced in a study of T cells after yellow fever vaccination. One entry per CDR3 protein, called by TCRdb with MiXCR from the 5' RACE reads. Among a few hundred thousand distinct CDR3 sequences listed, around 5.3% were seen once. Sequenced here: CD4+ T cells sorted from PBMCs, sampled on the day of the yellow fever booster vaccination. These receptors originate from a man aged 18 to 30 who received the YFV17D yellow fever vaccine.

The V gene is TRBV7-2, the J gene TRBJ2-7, with D possibly being TRBD1 or TRBD2 (6 bases each). Trimming cost V 2 bases and J 3 bases, with 14 bases left between them. The CDR3 sequence is 15 residues long. Germline loops: CDR1 SGHTA, CDR2 FQGNSA. For the CDR3, the DNA is TGTGCCAGCAGCTTACGGACCGGGGGCGACTACGAGCAGTACGTC. Translation: CASSLRTGGDYEQYV.

This clonotype was seen at least ten times. This chain joins TRBV4-3 and TRBJ2-1; D may match TRBD1 or TRBD2 (5 bases each). From germline, CDR1 is LGHNA and CDR2 YSLEER. The CDR3 runs to 14 residues. Trimming took 0 bases from V and 7 from J, leaving 10 bases between them. The CDR3 reads CASSQEGWGNEQFF. CDR3 DNA: TGCGCCAGCAGCCAAGAGGGTTGGGGGAATGAGCAGTTCTTC.

This chain connects TRBV5-1 to TRBJ2-3; TRBD2 might be the D (6 bases). V lost 7 bases and J lost 4, with 13 bases in between. The CDR3 is 13 amino acids. The V gene's germline CDR1 is SGHRS and CDR2 YFSETQ. CDR3 sequence reads: CASGVGEADTQYF. Here the CDR3 DNA reads TGCGCCAGCGGGGTCGGGGAGGCAGATACGCAGTATTTT.

This clonotype showed up just a few times. The rearrangement joins TRBV3-1 to TRBJ1-6; no clear D gene. Germline V CDR1 and CDR2: LGHDT, YNNKEL (reference sequence). The CDR3 has 13 residues. The V and J ends lost 1 base and 9 bases respectively, with 7 bases between them. The CDR3 coding sequence is TGTGCCAGCAGCCAAGCCGGCACTTCACCCCTCCACTTT. Its protein is CASSQAGTSPLHF. Full variable domain (rest looked up from reference TRBV3-1 and TRBJ1-6): DTAVSQTPKYLVTQMGNDKSIKCEQNLGHDTMYWYKQDSKKFLKIMFSYNNKELIINETVPNRFSPKSPDKAHLNLHINSLELGDSAVYFCASSQAGTSPLHFGNGTRLTVT.

This clonotype was recorded a few times. This sequence joins TRBV6-4 and TRBJ2-3; TRBD2 matches at 10 bases. This CDR3 region has 15 residues. J was trimmed by 2 bases and V by 4 bases; bases with no gene match: 3. Germline assignment: CDR1 MRHNA and CDR2 SNTAGT. The CDR3 protein is CASSASGGATDTQYF. The CDR3 nucleotides are TGTGCCAGCAGTGCGAGCGGGGGGGCCACAGATACGCAGTATTTT.

This clonotype appeared a few times. The CDR3: CASSFTGGRGEQFF. In DNA form, the CDR3 reads TGCGCCAGCAGCTTCACGGGGGGGCGCGGTGAGCAGTTCTTC. The genes are TRBV5-1 and TRBJ2-1, with TRBD2 matching 8 bases. Germline CDR1 reads SGHRS; CDR2 reads YFSETQ. V gave up 2 bases and J gave up 9 bases; unmatched junction bases: 7. The CDR3 has 14 amino acids.

This clonotype has more than one count but fewer than ten. The chain is built from TRBV29-1 and TRBJ2-1, with a tentative D call TRBD2 (6 bases). Per the germline V gene, CDR1 is SQVTM and CDR2 is ANQGSEA. CDR3 size: 15 residues. The V end lost 4 bases, the J end lost 3 bases, and 16 bases lay between the germline ends. The CDR3: CSVVRRPGGYNEQFF. DNA of the CDR3: TGCAGCGTTGTTCGTCGCCCCGGGGGCTACAATGAGCAGTTCTTC.

This clonotype was seen ten or more times. J is TRBJ2-5 and V is TRBV6-6; D gene unclear. The CDR3 covers 12 residues. The V gene lost 2 bases and the J gene lost 5 bases, with 6 bases spanning the gap. Germline CDR1 reads MNHNY; CDR2 reads SVGAGI (reference sequence). This CDR3 is CASSYARETQYF. As DNA, the CDR3 is TGTGCCAGCAGTTACGCTAGGGAGACCCAGTACTTC.

A few counts support this clonotype. The J gene is TRBJ2-2, the V gene TRBV19; 8 bases match TRBD1. CDR3 size: 14 residues. Germline CDR1 is LNHDA and CDR2 is SQIVND (reference sequence). V lost 7 bases, J lost 1 base, and 2 bases stayed unmatched. The CDR3 region is CASTGTGNTGELFF. DNA for the CDR3: TGTGCCAGTACCGGGACAGGGAACACCGGGGAGCTGTTTTTT. The whole variable domain, filled in from reference TRBV19 and TRBJ2-2, reads DGGITQSPKYLFRKEGQNVTLSCEQNLNHDAMYWYRQDPGQGLRLIYYSQIVNDFQKGDIAEGYSVSREKKESFPLTVTSAQKNPTAFYLCASTGTGNTGELFFGEGSRLTVL.

This clonotype was seen only a few times. This chain joins TRBV7-2 and TRBJ2-2; a possible D gene is TRBD1 (5 bases). The V gene's germline CDR1 is SGHTA and CDR2 FQGNSA. The CDR3 has 15 amino acids. The V gene lost 5 bases and the J gene lost 0 bases, with 10 bases spanning the gap. The CDR3: CASSADRPNTGELFF. DNA of the CDR3: TGTGCCAGCAGCGCCGACAGACCGAACACCGGGGAGCTGTTTTTT. The complete variable domain, with remaining parts taken from reference TRBV7-2 and TRBJ2-2, reads GAGVSQSPSNKVTEKGKDVELRCDPISGHTALYWYRQSLGQGLEFLIYFQGNSAPDKSGLPSDRFSAERTGGSVSTLTIQRTQQEDSAVYLCASSADRPNTGELFFGEGSRLTVL.

Ten or more counts support this clonotype. The chain employs TRBV7-2 and TRBJ1-4; 10 bases agree with TRBD1. V was clipped by 3 bases and J by 6 bases; unmatched bases: 19. The germline CDR1 and CDR2 sequences are SGHTA and FQGNSA. This CDR3 is 20 amino acids long. CDR3 DNA sequence: TGTGCCAGCAGCTTCATTCCAGCTTCCCGGGACAGGGGCGGAGATGAAAAACTGTTTTTT. It specifies CASSFIPASRDRGGDEKLFF. The complete variable domain, with remaining parts taken from reference TRBV7-2 and TRBJ1-4, reads GAGVSQSPSNKVTEKGKDVELRCDPISGHTALYWYRQSLGQGLEFLIYFQGNSAPDKSGLPSDRFSAERTGGSVSTLTIQRTQQEDSAVYLCASSFIPASRDRGGDEKLFFGSGTQLSVL.